These 7 T cell receptor beta chains share one sample of origin, sequenced in a study of T cell responses to AZD1222 COVID-19 vaccine. Some clones are missing from TCRdb's copy, which holds only in-frame ones; the method was immunoSEQ multiplex PCR. The data show about 76,000 clones, roughly 90% seen once. Sequencing used peripheral blood, obtained on day 0 of AZD1222 vaccination. The receptors stem from an adult in good health.

The rearrangement uses TRBV6-4 and TRBJ2-2; D may be TRBD1 (5 bases). CDR1 and CDR2 from the germline V gene are MRHNA and SNTAGT. The ends were cut back, 3 bases at V and 1 base at J, with 9 bases in the middle. This CDR3 region has 15 residues. CDR3 nucleotide sequence: TGTGCCAGCAGTGATCGGCAGGGGAACACCGGGGAGCTGTTTTTT. Residues: CASSDRQGNTGELFF.

The V gene is TRBV5-5, the J gene TRBJ1-2, with D maybe TRBD1 (5 bases). There are 13 residues in the CDR3. Trimming removed 6 bases from V and 4 bases from J, with 13 bases in between. Germline CDR1 SGHKS, CDR2 YYEKEE (reference sequence). The CDR3 region is CASKMGDLYGYTF. The CDR3 DNA reads as TGTGCCAGCAAGATGGGGGATCTCTATGGCTACACCTTC.

This clone was seen only a few times. The J gene is TRBJ2-7, the V gene TRBV19, with TRBD2 matching 12 bases. CDR1 is LNHDA and CDR2 is SQIVND in the germline V gene (reference sequence). The CDR3 loop spans 15 amino acids. The V segment lost 1 base and the J segment 7 bases; nucleotides outside the gene matches: 5. CDR3 in amino acids: CASSIGLAGVMEQYF. The CDR3 DNA is TGTGCCAGTAGTATAGGACTAGCGGGAGTAATGGAGCAGTACTTC.

This chain links TRBV3-1 (or the pseudogene TRBV3-2) with TRBJ1-2, with unresolved D. V was trimmed by 1 base and J by 3 bases, leaving 3 bases between them. This CDR3 is built from 12 residues. Germline values: CDR1 LGHDT, CDR2 YNNKEL (reference sequence). The CDR3 sequence is CASSQGYYGYTF. DNA for the CDR3: TGTGCCAGCAGCCAAGGGTACTATGGCTACACCTTC.

The genes are TRBV5-4 and TRBJ2-1; 9 bases map to TRBD2. V trimming: 4 bases; J trimming: 9 bases; junction bases outside the gene matches: 14. The CDR3 is made up of 16 amino acids. The germline V gene has CDR1 SGHNT and CDR2 YYREEE (reference sequence). The CDR3 sequence: CASSAPGTSIRGEQFF. For the CDR3, the DNA is TGTGCCAGCAGCGCTCCCGGGACTAGCATAAGAGGTGAGCAGTTCTTC.

V is TRBV7-9 and J is TRBJ1-3; maybe TRBD1 (6 bases). The CDR3 contains 16 residues. In germline, CDR1 is SEHNR, CDR2 FQNEAQ (reference sequence). V gave up 5 bases and J gave up 2 bases, with 16 bases separating them. CDR3 protein: CASSRNTGKTGNTIYF. The CDR3 DNA reads as TGTGCCAGCAGCCGAAACACAGGGAAGACTGGAAACACCATATATTTT.

The gene calls are TRBV29-1 and TRBJ2-5, with D possibly matching TRBD1 (5 bases). Germline assignment: CDR1 SQVTM and CDR2 ANQGSEA. The CDR3 totals 12 residues. V lost 5 bases, J lost 7 bases, and 14 bases lay in between. CDR3 DNA sequence: TGCAGCGTTTTACCCCAGGGTGGGACCCAGTACTTC. This gives the protein CSVLPQGGTQYF.